The source of this T cell receptor beta chain is a study of T-cell memory formation after mild COVID-19. Study-level information: TCR clusters were largely donor specific. Study observations and caveats: Memory sampled before infection contained some responding clones, suggesting cross-reactive memory joined. Clones contracting day 15 to 85 were balanced CD4/CD8; later expanders leaned CD4+.

The V end was cut by 1 base, the J end by 7 bases, with 1 base between. This CDR3 spans 10 amino acids. In germline, CDR1 is SGHAT, CDR2 FQNNGV. About this clonotype itself: The antigen is unknown.

Libraries for TCRalpha and TCRbeta carried sample barcodes and unique molecular identifiers via 5'RACE. TCRdb re-called the 5' RACE reads with MiXCR, one entry per CDR3 protein. The profile shows tens of thousands of distinct CDR3 sequences, about 6.8% of them singletons. The chain uses TRBV11-2 and TRBJ1-1; D gene ambiguous. The TCR sequence derives from an adult who had mild COVID-19 (a few samples of this study predate the infection). Cell type and time point are not known. Sequences were obtained from PBMCs or a T cell subset sorted from them (not recorded which). Written as DNA, the CDR3 is TGTGCCAGCAGCTTAGTTGAAGCTTTCTTT. Amino acid sequence: CASSLVEAFF.